This T cell receptor (beta chain) was sequenced for a study of blood T cell repertoires in COVID-19. Study context: Collection of acute and convalescent COVID-19 samples took place in the United States, Italy and Spain. From T cells, B-cell-depleted T cells, or PBMCs came the material, which was cDNA or gDNA.

The V gene's germline CDR1 is SGHNT and CDR2 YENEEA. The trim removed 4 bases at V and 12 bases at J, leaving 3 bases unmatched. The CDR3 totals 12 residues. Original data processing: Reference gene primer amplification yielded estimated nucleated cell counts. Profiling relied on immunoSEQ multiplex PCR, and the TCRdb table lists in-frame clones only, not all of them. V, J and clone size are those of that table, while D and trimming were read from the DNA. The data show 200,000 to 250,000 clones, with 82% seen just once and around 3.3% held by the top ten. This clone has a single count. The chain has TRBV11-3 and TRBJ2-1; TRBD1 matches at 10 bases. The clonotype was recovered from a woman of 80 years or more with acute or convalescent COVID-19. Sample: peripheral blood. CDR3 loop: CASSSRTGGQFF. The CDR3 DNA reads TGTGCCAGCAGCTCCCGGACAGGGGGGCAGTTCTTC.